Listed below are T cell receptor beta chains from one sample, sequenced in a study of control samples from healthy donors and cancer patients. Here immunoSEQ multiplex PCR was the method, and the copy in TCRdb shows in-frame clones only, minus some. The table has 150,000 or so clones, roughly 95% seen once. The sequenced sample consisted of blood. Receptors originate from a woman aged 60 to 75 in good health. The conserved cysteine and the conserved F or W are not part of the CDR3 here. Where a row states a size, it is once, few, many or the class of an expanded clone; other rows omit it.

v_call: TRBV24-1; j_call: TRBJ2-2; clone_size: -; cdr3_aa: ATSDPSAGNSGELF
v_call: TRBV5-1; j_call: TRBJ2-7; clone_size: -; cdr3_aa: ASSFGLGGYEQY
v_call: TRBV30; j_call: TRBJ1-5; clone_size: -; cdr3_aa: AWSPGQGSNQPQH
v_call: TRBV7-2; j_call: TRBJ2-5; clone_size: once; cdr3_aa: ASSPASGGQETQY
v_call: TRBV7-2; j_call: TRBJ2-3; clone_size: once; cdr3_aa: ASTPTLRGGSTDTQY
v_call: TRBV6-6; j_call: TRBJ1-1; clone_size: few; cdr3_aa: ASRRGLNTEAF
v_call: TRBV27; j_call: TRBJ2-7; clone_size: -; cdr3_aa: ASIGTSYEQY
v_call: TRBV2; j_call: TRBJ1-1; clone_size: -; cdr3_aa: ASSVRGLGTEAF
v_call: TRBV3-1/TRBV3-2; j_call: TRBJ1-5; clone_size: -; cdr3_aa: ASSQRGNSNQPQH
v_call: TRBV7-2; j_call: TRBJ1-6; clone_size: -; cdr3_aa: ASGQYSYNSPLH
v_call: TRBV10-3; j_call: TRBJ2-3; clone_size: -; cdr3_aa: AISDSGGATDTQY
v_call: TRBV19; j_call: TRBJ2-3; clone_size: -; cdr3_aa: ASSTGRSSTDTQY
v_call: TRBV6-2/TRBV6-3; j_call: TRBJ1-1; clone_size: once; cdr3_aa: ASSPRVRAF
v_call: TRBV7-6; j_call: TRBJ2-3; clone_size: -; cdr3_aa: ASSFPGVYTDTQY
v_call: TRBV10-1; j_call: TRBJ1-1; clone_size: -; cdr3_aa: ASSPDRLNTEAF
v_call: TRBV7-2; j_call: TRBJ2-1; clone_size: -; cdr3_aa: ASSLSGSHNEQF
v_call: TRBV7-2; j_call: TRBJ2-2; clone_size: -; cdr3_aa: ASSLWRNTGELF
v_call: TRBV4-1; j_call: TRBJ2-2; clone_size: -; cdr3_aa: ASSQGLSTLLGELF
v_call: TRBV11-2; j_call: TRBJ1-1; clone_size: once; cdr3_aa: ASSLSAGTGGQNTEAF
v_call: TRBV6-2/TRBV6-3; j_call: TRBJ2-4; clone_size: -; cdr3_aa: ASSENLVPIGRGKEGIQY
v_call: TRBV7-8; j_call: TRBJ2-2; clone_size: -; cdr3_aa: ASSLDPTGTNTGELF
v_call: TRBV5-5; j_call: TRBJ2-7; clone_size: -; cdr3_aa: ASRWDRSEQY
v_call: TRBV7-9; j_call: TRBJ2-3; clone_size: -; cdr3_aa: ASSLGRWGDTQY
v_call: TRBV5-4; j_call: TRBJ2-2; clone_size: -; cdr3_aa: ASSPGTSVAGELF